Given below is one TCR beta chain in context. The target antigen is unknown. One end of the junction does not line up with germline, which may come from a read error. This sample was included in a study of T cells in pancreatic ductal adenocarcinoma. Selected pancreatic ductal adenocarcinoma patients had undergone surgery without neoadjuvant therapy. General study findings and limits: The resected pancreatic cancer cohort was biased toward the minority with early-stage disease. No significant tumor-blood clonality difference; means were about 0.1 and 0.07. Blood had more productive templates and roughly 7.5-fold more unique clonotypes than tumor. Tumors hold more CD45RO+ effector T cells, which may bias toward lower diversity.

The CDR3 is made up of 14 amino acids. Germline V CDR1 and CDR2: SGHDT, YYEEEE. Profiled with immunoSEQ multiplex PCR; TCRdb holds only in-frame clones, not every one. In the table there are about 16,000 clones, about 90% of which are singletons. This sequence originates from a human donor with pancreatic ductal adenocarcinoma. Sequenced material: PBMCs. V and J are TRBV5-6 and TRBJ1-2, with D perhaps matching TRBD1 (5 bases). CDR3 residues: CASTLAGSFYGYTF. In DNA form, the CDR3 reads TGTGCCAGCACCTTGGCAGGGAGTTTCTATGGCTACACCTTC.